Listed below are T cell receptor beta chains from one sample, sequenced in a study of shared T cell receptors in the human thymus. Libraries were prepared by immunoSEQ multiplex PCR; TCRdb keeps only in-frame clonotypes and omits some of them. The sample contains approximately 760,000 clones, 70% to 90% of which appear only once. These data are also associated with another study on human thymus T cells.

The sample consisted of thymocytes. These receptors were obtained from a girl under two years old with a congenital heart defect. Each CDR3 is given with its conserved first and last residue.

J: TRBJ1-2; V: TRBV2; CDR3: CASSEELLAGTALIYTF
J: TRBJ1-5; V: TRBV6-4; CDR3: CASSRDGGQPQHF
J: TRBJ1-5; V: TRBV9; CDR3: CASSPQGSNQPQHF
J: TRBJ1-4; V: TRBV29-1; CDR3: CSVEDSLTGGNEKLFF
J: TRBJ2-2; V: TRBV7-9; CDR3: CASSLRYGQNTGELFF
J: TRBJ1-1; V: TRBV4-1; CDR3: CASSQDWTDMNTEAFF
J: TRBJ1-1; V: TRBV25-1; CDR3: CASTTTRQGGIEAFF
J: TRBJ2-5; V: TRBV28; CDR3: CASSAFGGGTQYF
J: TRBJ1-5; V: TRBV28; CDR3: CASSLRGRINQPQHF
J: TRBJ1-1; V: TRBV27; CDR3: CASSFTGAAEAFF
J: TRBJ2-2; V: TRBV4-1; CDR3: CASSQDNRDRKNPTGELFF
J: TRBJ2-1; V: TRBV9; CDR3: CASSPRGGLADINEQFF
J: TRBJ1-2; V: TRBV6-5; CDR3: CASSYRTGYNGYTF
J: TRBJ2-7; V: TRBV28; CDR3: CASSLSPHRDHEQYF
J: TRBJ1-2; V: TRBV5-4; CDR3: CASSRRTGKNYGYTF
J: TRBJ1-5; V: TRBV29-1; CDR3: CSVQAGSNQPQHF
J: TRBJ2-7; V: TRBV9; CDR3: CASSPMEAAGYEQYF
J: TRBJ2-7; V: TRBV5-1; CDR3: CASSLALGHKLSYEQYF
J: TRBJ2-7; V: TRBV5-6; CDR3: CASSGNPGTGPYEQYF
J: TRBJ2-3; V: TRBV5-6; CDR3: CASSLIIFETGGSTDTQYF
J: TRBJ1-1; V: TRBV6-6; CDR3: CASSSGMYGRYTEAFF
J: TRBJ2-2; V: TRBV4-3; CDR3: CASSQGPNQGADPLANTGELFF
J: TRBJ1-1; V: TRBV7-9; CDR3: CASSPKNTEAFF
J: TRBJ2-7; V: TRBV7-2; CDR3: CASSLILDSHYEQYF
J: TRBJ2-6; V: TRBV5-4; CDR3: CASSLVSGWTRPPVANVLTF
J: TRBJ1-1; V: TRBV10-3; CDR3: CAIQRGTANTEAFF
J: TRBJ1-3; V: TRBV30; CDR3: CAWTVGLQPSSGNTIYF
J: TRBJ1-2; V: TRBV2; CDR3: CASSATRPAGPYGYTF
J: TRBJ2-7; V: TRBV25-1; CDR3: CASSAVGEGIISYEQYF
J: TRBJ1-6; V: TRBV6-1; CDR3: CASSVRDRAFYSPLHF
J: TRBJ1-5; V: TRBV4-1; CDR3: CASSQEGTGKDQPQHF
J: TRBJ2-7; V: TRBV5-5; CDR3: CASSYTYTTVGGTYEQYF
J: TRBJ1-2; V: TRBV6-5; CDR3: CASSARQLVGYTF
J: TRBJ1-4; V: TRBV6-1; CDR3: CASRGTGREKLFF
J: TRBJ1-5; V: TRBV29-1; CDR3: CSVLTGTGVSQPQHF
J: TRBJ1-4; V: TRBV7-8; CDR3: CASSLVELIQGEKLFF
J: TRBJ1-1; V: TRBV29-1; CDR3: CSVGVLNTEAFF
J: TRBJ1-2; V: TRBV30; CDR3: CAWSPPEPGGYGYTF
J: TRBJ2-1; V: TRBV7-6; CDR3: CASSPRFSGGANEQFF
J: TRBJ2-7; V: TRBV11-2; CDR3: CASSLVRGGNYEQYF
J: TRBJ1-6; V: TRBV14; CDR3: CASSQDLFQGPPNNSPLHF
J: TRBJ2-3; V: TRBV6-1; CDR3: CASGRTYREYYTQYF
J: TRBJ2-3; V: TRBV14; CDR3: CASSQLPTDADTQYF
J: TRBJ1-2; V: TRBV5-1; CDR3: CASSLKYSGSYGYTF
J: TRBJ1-2; V: TRBV28; CDR3: CASSWSGVTYGYTF
J: TRBJ1-1; V: TRBV6-5; CDR3: CASSYSWGDTEAFF
J: TRBJ2-1; V: TRBV28; CDR3: CASSPAGGQSYNEQFF
J: TRBJ1-1; V: TRBV29-1; CDR3: CSAGRGSEDRDTEAFF
J: TRBJ2-2; V: TRBV30; CDR3: CAWSVGQVAGELFF
J: TRBJ2-3; V: TRBV9; CDR3: CASSVEFGERGGRLTDTQYF
J: TRBJ2-3; V: TRBV28; CDR3: CASSPTMAGPDTQYF
J: TRBJ1-4; V: TRBV28; CDR3: CASLDRGVEKLFF
J: TRBJ2-7; V: TRBV28; CDR3: CASSLGPGQGIYEQYF
J: TRBJ2-3; V: TRBV2; CDR3: CASSPRYPQNTDTQYF
J: TRBJ2-2; V: TRBV5-1; CDR3: CASSVRQITGELFF
J: TRBJ2-7; V: TRBV2; CDR3: CASSERGPGAGAYEQYF
J: TRBJ1-4; V: TRBV15; CDR3: CATSRVGTENEKLFF
J: TRBJ1-2; V: TRBV7-9; CDR3: CASTGTGGLYGYTF
J: TRBJ1-1; V: TRBV6-1; CDR3: CASSEQGPTEAFF
J: TRBJ1-3; V: TRBV5-7; CDR3: CASSPGRRVSAGNTIYF